This T cell receptor (beta chain) comes out of a study of T-cell memory formation after mild COVID-19. TCRdb reprocessed the 5' RACE reads with MiXCR, giving one entry per CDR3 protein. This sample has approximately 100,000 distinct CDR3 sequences, with 9.5% to 15% found just once. Per the germline V gene, CDR1 is SEHNR and CDR2 is FQNEAQ (reference sequence). The junction had 7 bases not matched to a gene; V was cut back by 3 bases and J by 5 bases. The CDR3 length is 15 residues. Findings and caveats of the study: Clones contracting day 15 to 85 were balanced CD4/CD8; later expanders leaned CD4+. Cross-reactive memory apparently joined, as some responding clones appeared in pre-infection memory.

This clonotype was found a few times. What it binds is not known. The chain uses TRBV7-9 and TRBJ1-1; 9 bases fit TRBD1. This TCR derives from an adult woman who had mild COVID-19 (a few samples of this study predate the infection). Cell type and time point are not known. The sequencing sample was made of PBMCs or a T cell subset sorted from them (not recorded which). The CDR3 DNA reads as TGTGCCAGCAGCTTCCCGGGACAGGGAATTACTGAAGCTTTCTTT. Translation: CASSFPGQGITEAFF.